Each of the 28 T cell receptor beta chains below was sequenced from the same sample in a study of technical replicates of blood from several donors. Method: immunoSEQ multiplex PCR; TCRdb's copy keeps in-frame clones and lacks some. The data hold around 50,000 clones, with about 93% observed a single time. Sequenced: PBMCs. The receptor source for this set is a human donor in good health. Some clones in this sample may be carry-over from other donors' samples.

The chain uses TRBV19 and TRBJ1-1; 7 bases match TRBD1. With 2 bases clipped from V and 3 bases from J, the junction kept 9 bases outside the gene matches. CDR1 is LNHDA and CDR2 is SQIVND in the germline V gene (reference sequence). This CDR3 comprises 16 residues. CDR3 DNA: TGTGCCAGTAGTATACGACAGGGAAGTATTTACACTGAAGCTTTCTTT. Translated: CASSIRQGSIYTEAFF.

The V and J genes are TRBV18 and TRBJ1-2, with 9 bases identical to TRBD1. The CDR3 is made up of 16 amino acids. J gave up 5 bases and V 2 bases, and 9 bases lay outside the gene matches. Germline loops: CDR1 KGHSH, CDR2 LQKENI. As DNA, the CDR3 is TGTGCCAGCTCACCAAAGAGGACAGGGGAGGGATATGGCTACACCTTC. As protein: CASSPKRTGEGYGYTF.

The genes are TRBV28 and TRBJ2-1; 8 bases agree with TRBD1. Germline lookup yields CDR1 MDHEN and CDR2 SYDVKM. CDR3 size: 18 residues. The trim removed 2 bases at V and 6 bases at J, leaving 15 bases unmatched. The CDR3 DNA reads TGTGCCAGCAGTTTAACGACAGGGGCGACCCGCCGGGGCAATGAGCAGTTCTTC. This sequence encodes CASSLTTGATRRGNEQFF.

The chain joins TRBV6-5 to TRBJ2-1; 7 bases agree with TRBD2. This CDR3 has 14 amino acids. V was clipped by 5 bases and J by 5 bases; unmatched bases: 6. CDR1 and CDR2 (germline): MNHEY, SVGAGI. This chain's CDR3 is CASSRRGRDNEQFF. CDR3 sequence (DNA): TGTGCCAGCAGTCGGCGGGGGAGAGACAATGAGCAGTTCTTC.

The gene calls are TRBV19 and TRBJ1-2; maybe TRBD1 (6 bases). The V end was cut by 7 bases, the J end by 0 bases, with 12 bases between. Germline assignment: CDR1 LNHDA and CDR2 SQIVND (reference sequence). The CDR3 has 14 residues. In DNA, the CDR3 is TGTGCCAGTAATTCCGGGACAACTAACTATGGCTACACCTTC. It specifies CASNSGTTNYGYTF. Full variable domain (missing parts from reference TRBV19 and TRBJ1-2): DGGITQSPKYLFRKEGQNVTLSCEQNLNHDAMYWYRQDPGQGLRLIYYSQIVNDFQKGDIAEGYSVSREKKESFPLTVTSAQKNPTAFYLCASNSGTTNYGYTFGSGTRLTVV.

This chain joins TRBV4-1 and TRBJ2-1, with TRBD2 identical over 10 bases. The CDR3 runs 17 residues. Per germline, CDR1 MGHRA and CDR2 YSYEKL. After removal of 0 bases from V and 6 bases from J, the junction contained 8 bases not matched to a gene. This CDR3 is CASSQDPSGSLSNEQFF. CDR3 nucleotides: TGCGCCAGCAGCCAAGATCCTAGCGGGAGTTTGTCCAATGAGCAGTTCTTC.

The CDR3 loop is CAWSVQGPGRQPQHF. CDR3 bases: TGTGCCTGGAGTGTACAGGGGCCAGGACGACAGCCCCAGCATTTT. V is TRBV30 and J is TRBJ1-5; 7 bases align to TRBD1. Trimming took 0 bases from V and 7 from J; bases not matched to a gene: 9. This CDR3 contains 15 residues. The germline V gene has CDR1 GTSNPN and CDR2 SVGIG (reference sequence).

The chain couples TRBV4-2 to TRBJ2-7; 7 bases map to TRBD2. Germline CDR1 LGHNA, CDR2 YNFKEQ. The CDR3 covers 15 residues. Losses at the gene ends were 0 bases for V and 2 bases for J; bases not matched to a gene: 4. Here the CDR3 DNA reads TGTGCCAGCAGCCAAGAGGGACTACAAGCCTACGAGCAGTACTTC. Translated, it gives CASSQEGLQAYEQYF.

The chain has TRBV5-6 and TRBJ2-7; weak D call: TRBD1 (5 bases). This CDR3 comprises 14 residues. CDR1 and CDR2 from the germline V gene are SGHDT and YYEEEE. Trimming took off 1 base at V and 5 bases at J, with 13 bases between the two ends. CDR3 in amino acids: CASSLIQGSHEQYF. The CDR3 DNA reads as TGTGCCAGCAGCTTGATCCAGGGTTCCCACGAGCAGTACTTC. The full variable domain, with the rest looked up from reference TRBV5-6 and TRBJ2-7, is DAGVTQSPTHLIKTRGQQVTLRCSPKSGHDTVSWYQQALGQGPQFIFQYYEEEERQRGNFPDRFSGHQFPNYSSELNVNALLLGDSALYLCASSLIQGSHEQYFGPGTRLTVT.

The chain employs TRBV28 and TRBJ1-5; no clear D. The CDR3 is made up of 12 amino acids. Germline values: CDR1 MDHEN, CDR2 SYDVKM. The V and J ends lost 3 bases and 15 bases respectively, with 15 bases between them. CDR3 loop: CASSFAVEGRHF. DNA of the CDR3: TGTGCCAGCAGTTTCGCTGTCGAGGGTCGGCATTTT. Drawing the rest from reference TRBV28 and TRBJ1-5, the complete variable domain is DVKVTQSSRYLVKRTGEKVFLECVQDMDHENMFWYRQDPGLGLRLIYFSYDVKMKEKGDIPEGYSVSREKKERFSLILESASTNQTSMYLCASSFAVEGRHFGDGTRLSIL.

The V gene is TRBV25-1, the J gene TRBJ2-1; 8 bases map to TRBD2. The CDR3 has 13 residues. Germline trimming cut 6 bases from V and 14 bases from J; bases unmatched to any gene: 12. Germline-derived CDR1 and CDR2 are MGHDK and SYGVNS. CDR3 sequence: CASRGAGGRSKFF. The CDR3 nucleotides are TGTGCCAGCAGGGGGGCGGGGGGCCGCAGCAAGTTCTTC. Full variable domain (missing parts from reference TRBV25-1 and TRBJ2-1): EADIYQTPRYLVIGTGKKITLECSQTMGHDKMYWYQQDPGMELHLIHYSYGVNSTEKGDLSSESTVSRIRTEHFPLTLESARPSHTSQYLCASRGAGGRSKFFGPGTRLTVL.

CDR3 in DNA: TGCGCCAGCAGCTTGGACAGCATGAACACTGAAGCTTTCTTT. Its protein is CASSLDSMNTEAFF. The chain links TRBV5-1 to TRBJ1-1; D is unresolved. Germline V lookup: CDR1 SGHRS, CDR2 YFSETQ. This CDR3 is 14 amino acids long. Trimming shortened V by 0 bases and J by 0 bases, and 6 bases separated the two germline ends.

This clone was seen a single time. The rearrangement uses TRBV14 and TRBJ2-1, with a tentative D call TRBD2 (6 bases). Germline V gives CDR1 SGHDN, CDR2 FVKESK. V lost 4 bases and J lost 9, with 22 bases in between. The CDR3 is made up of 16 amino acids. CDR3: CASSPFGSEGEFEQFF. CDR3 coding DNA: TGTGCCAGCAGCCCTTTTGGGTCGGAGGGAGAATTTGAGCAGTTCTTC.

V gene TRBV27 combines with J gene TRBJ1-1, with D tentatively TRBD1 (5 bases). Germline CDR1 MNHEY, CDR2 SMNVEV (reference sequence). The length of the CDR3 is 13 residues. Trimming pared 3 bases from V and 4 bases from J, leaving 9 bases between. In DNA form, the CDR3 reads TGTGCCAGCAGTTTCCGACAGTCCACTGAAGCTTTCTTT. Translating it yields CASSFRQSTEAFF.

This chain links TRBV10-3 with TRBJ2-5, with TRBD2 matching 12 bases. Germline CDR1 is ENHRY and CDR2 is SYGVKD. Losses at the gene ends were 2 bases for V and 4 bases for J; bases not matched to a gene: 14. The CDR3 spans 19 residues. CDR3 sequence (DNA): TGTGCCATCAGTGAGCCCGAGGGGCTAGCGGGAGGGGATGGAGAGACCCAGTACTTC. Its translation is CAISEPEGLAGGDGETQYF.

This chain connects TRBV30 to TRBJ1-3; a possible D gene is TRBD1 (5 bases). The CDR3 is 14 residues long. Germline CDR1 reads GTSNPN; CDR2 reads SVGIG (reference sequence). V was shortened by 4 bases and J by 0 bases, with 10 bases between the two germline ends. CDR3 DNA sequence: TGTGCCTGGAAACAGGCCCGCTCTGGAAACACCATATATTTT. As protein: CAWKQARSGNTIYF.

This chain links TRBV6-1 with TRBJ1-2; 10 bases line up with TRBD1. Germline CDR1 MNHNS, CDR2 SASEGT. The CDR3 is 16 residues long. The V segment lost 6 bases and the J segment 2 bases; nucleotides outside the gene matches: 9. The CDR3 here is CASREPGTGANYGYTF. Written as DNA, the CDR3 is TGTGCCAGCAGGGAACCCGGGACAGGGGCGAACTATGGCTACACCTTC.

The chain is built from TRBV6-1 and TRBJ2-5; D gene ambiguous. Trimming pared 4 bases from V and 5 bases from J, leaving 8 bases between. This CDR3 contains 12 residues. Germline CDR1 MNHNS, CDR2 SASEGT. The CDR3 protein is CASSVNGETQYF. CDR3 DNA: TGTGCCAGCAGTGTGAACGGGGAGACCCAGTACTTC.

The J gene is TRBJ2-7, the V gene TRBV7-9; 10 positions agree with TRBD1. Germline lookup yields CDR1 SEHNR and CDR2 FQNEAQ (reference sequence). After removal of 6 bases from V and 4 bases from J, the junction contained 6 bases not matched to a gene. The CDR3 is 14 residues long. The CDR3 sequence is CASSPGTGEYEQYF. The CDR3 DNA reads as TGTGCCAGCAGTCCCGGGACAGGGGAATACGAGCAGTACTTC.

The genes are TRBV5-1 and TRBJ2-5; 10 bases agree with TRBD2. The ends lost 4 bases at V and 1 base at J; junction bases unmatched: 7. This CDR3 has 16 residues. In germline, CDR1 is SGHRS, CDR2 YFSETQ. CDR3 protein: CASSPRASGGQETQYF. The CDR3 DNA reads TGCGCCAGCAGCCCTAGGGCTAGCGGGGGCCAAGAGACCCAGTACTTC.

V is TRBV14 and J is TRBJ2-5; possibly TRBD1 for D (6 bases). Trimming pared 9 bases from V and 5 bases from J, leaving 19 bases between. The CDR3 contains 14 residues. CDR1 and CDR2 from the germline V gene are SGHDN and FVKESK. Here the CDR3 reads CARRRQVGGETQYF. The CDR3 DNA follows: TGTGCCAGACGGCGACAGGTAGGTGGGGAGACCCAGTACTTC.

This clone is categorized as large. The rearrangement uses TRBV5-6 and TRBJ1-2, with D maybe TRBD1 (6 bases). Between the trimmed V and J ends, which lost 1 base and 7 bases, there was a span of 23 bases. The CDR3 spans 17 residues. Per germline, CDR1 SGHDT and CDR2 YYEEEE. The CDR3 region is CASSLSGRGRGVSGYTF. The CDR3 nucleotides read TGTGCCAGCAGCTTGTCGGGTCGGGGCAGGGGAGTATCTGGCTACACCTTC.

This rearrangement joins TRBV7-6 to TRBJ2-3; 7 bases are a match to TRBD1. From germline, CDR1 is SGHVS and CDR2 FNYEAQ. V was pared by 5 bases and J by 4 bases, with 9 bases of the junction left unmatched. The CDR3 totals 15 residues. For the CDR3, the DNA is TGTGCCAGCAGCGCACGACAGGGAAGAGCAGATACGCAGTATTTT. Translation gives CASSARQGRADTQYF.

This clone was picked up one time. The CDR3 sequence: CACEGLYEQYF. As DNA, the CDR3 is TGTGCCTGCGAAGGACTCTACGAGCAGTACTTC. The V and J genes are TRBV30 and TRBJ2-7; tentatively, D is TRBD2 (5 bases). Trimming shortened V by 6 bases and J by 3 bases, and 9 bases separated the two germline ends. CDR3 length: 11 amino acids. Germline V CDR1 and CDR2: GTSNPN, SVGIG (reference sequence).

The chain links TRBV30 to TRBJ1-2, with 8 nucleotides matching TRBD1. The germline V gene has CDR1 GTSNPN and CDR2 SVGIG (reference sequence). The ends lost 3 bases at V and 7 bases at J; junction bases unmatched: 10. CDR3 size: 14 residues. The CDR3 region is CAWSIRQGYGGYTF. The CDR3 DNA is TGTGCCTGGAGCATACGACAGGGGTATGGTGGCTACACCTTC.

The gene calls are TRBV7-9 and TRBJ1-1; a weak D match, TRBD1 (5 bases). The CDR3 runs 16 residues. Trimming cost V 2 bases and J 4 bases, with 17 bases left between them. From germline, CDR1 is SEHNR and CDR2 FQNEAQ (reference sequence). CDR3: CASSLRDRQAGTEAFF. Here the CDR3 DNA reads TGTGCCAGCAGCTTAAGGGACCGACAAGCGGGCACTGAAGCTTTCTTT.

V and J are TRBV2 and TRBJ1-1; a possible D gene is TRBD1 (5 bases). The CDR3 has 14 residues. V lost 6 bases to trimming and J lost 4 bases, with 15 bases between them. The germline V gene encodes CDR1 SNHLY and CDR2 FYNNEI. The CDR3 region has the DNA TGTGCCAGCAGACTGGGACGGAGGGGCACTGAAGCTTTCTTT. It encodes CASRLGRRGTEAFF.

This chain uses TRBV7-9 with TRBJ2-5; 13 bases map to TRBD2. This CDR3 is built from 18 residues. Germline V CDR1 and CDR2: SEHNR, FQNEAQ (reference sequence). V shed 4 bases, J shed 4 bases, and the junction held 12 bases outside the gene matches. The CDR3 reads CASSYTHETSGGRETQYF. Here the CDR3 DNA reads TGTGCCAGCAGCTACACCCACGAGACTAGCGGGGGGAGAGAGACCCAGTACTTC.